One sample yielded the 20 T cell receptor beta chains listed below, sequenced in a study of blood T cell repertoires in COVID-19. Clones were read by immunoSEQ multiplex PCR, and TCRdb kept only the in-frame ones, dropping some. This sample has fewer than 250,000 clones, with under 90% found just once. Material for sequencing was PBMCs or T cells enriched from blood (not recorded which). The receptors come from a woman between 45 and 65 years old who had been exposed to COVID-19.

In its sample, this clone was seen once. V gene TRBV29-1 combines with J gene TRBJ1-2; no firm D call. Trimming removed 6 bases from V and 14 bases from J, with 19 bases in between. The CDR3 is 11 residues long. Germline assignment: CDR1 SQVTM and CDR2 ANQGSEA. CDR3 amino acids: CSVDSDHPGTF. In DNA form, the CDR3 reads TGCAGCGTAGACTCGGACCACCCGGGGACCTTC.

CDR3: CASSQVKGQPNSPLHF. The CDR3 DNA is TGCGCCAGCAGCCAAGTAAAGGGACAGCCTAATTCACCCCTCCACTTT. This chain joins TRBV4-1 and TRBJ1-6, with TRBD1 identical over 7 bases. The CDR3 is 16 amino acids. Trimming cost V 1 base and J 6 bases; bases outside gene matches: 6. Germline V gene lookup returns CDR1 MGHRA and CDR2 YSYEKL.

The chain employs TRBV10-3 and TRBJ2-3, with D possibly TRBD2 on 6 matching bases. V lost 8 bases, J lost 4 bases, and 16 bases lay in between. The CDR3 is made up of 14 amino acids. Per germline, CDR1 ENHRY and CDR2 SYGVKD. The CDR3 here is CAISRRLEADTQYF. The CDR3 region has the DNA TGTGCCATCTCCAGAAGACTAGAGGCAGATACGCAGTATTTT.

This clone has more than one count but fewer than ten. The rearrangement links TRBV10-1 to TRBJ1-2, with D unresolved. V shed 0 bases and J shed 5 bases, with 7 bases lying between them. The CDR3 extends over 13 amino acids. Germline CDR1 reads WNHNN; CDR2 reads SYGVQD (reference sequence). This chain's CDR3 is CASSESAGYGYTF. CDR3 coding DNA: TGCGCCAGCAGTGAGTCCGCGGGGTATGGCTACACCTTC.

On this clone: The sample holds other DNA sequences that translate to the same CDR3. The chain is built from TRBV7-9 and TRBJ1-5; D not resolved. Per the germline V gene, CDR1 is SEHNR and CDR2 is FQNEAQ (reference sequence). Trimming took off 1 base at V and 7 bases at J, with 5 bases between the two ends. This CDR3 contains 12 residues. For the CDR3, the DNA is TGTGCCAGCAGCTTAGGAGGGCAGCCCCAGCATTTT. Translating gives CASSLGGQPQHF.

This chain joins TRBV6-2 or TRBV6-3 and TRBJ1-6; 10 bases fit TRBD1. The V gene's germline CDR1 is MNHEY and CDR2 SVGEGT. The CDR3 runs 18 residues. V trimming: 2 bases; J trimming: 6 bases; junction bases outside the gene matches: 10. Here the CDR3 DNA reads TGTGCCAGCAGTTACAGGCCATCTGGGACAGGGGTTAATTCACCCCTCCACTTT. Translating gives CASSYRPSGTGVNSPLHF.

The chain has TRBV24-1 and TRBJ1-1; D not resolved. Germline-derived CDR1 and CDR2 are KGHDR and SFDVKD. CDR3 length: 15 amino acids. V was shortened by 4 bases and J by 8 bases, with 19 bases between the two germline ends. CDR3 nucleotides: TGTGCCACCAGTGAACGTTTTACAGAAGCCTCGGAAGCTTTCTTT. Translation: CATSERFTEASEAFF.

This clone was detected a few times. The chain has TRBV21-1 and TRBJ2-7; TRBD2, the D gene given by the table, was not confirmed from the DNA. TRBV21-1 is marked as a pseudogene. There are 16 residues in the CDR3. The CDR3 coding sequence is TGTGCCACCTGGACAGGACGTAGCGGGATTACCTACGAGCAGTACTTC. Translation: CATWTGRSGITYEQYF.

The genes are TRBV11-3 and TRBJ2-2; D is possibly TRBD2 (5 bases). V was cut by 7 bases and J by 5 bases, with 11 bases left in between. Germline values: CDR1 SGHNT, CDR2 YENEEA. There are 13 residues in the CDR3. The CDR3 here is CASKGPGTGELFF. CDR3 bases: TGTGCCAGCAAAGGCCCGGGGACCGGGGAGCTGTTTTTT.

This chain links TRBV27 with TRBJ1-1; D is unclear. This CDR3 has 13 amino acids. Germline V lookup: CDR1 MNHEY, CDR2 SMNVEV (reference sequence). V shed 8 bases and J shed 5 bases, with 15 bases lying between them. The CDR3 here is CASSRVSQTEAFF. The CDR3 nucleotides are TGTGCCAGCTCCCGGGTATCCCAAACTGAAGCTTTCTTT.

Only a few counts were recorded for this clone. This chain links TRBV28 with TRBJ1-1; a weak D match, TRBD1 (5 bases). V was pared by 3 bases and J by 0 bases, with 14 bases between. The CDR3 consists of 16 residues. The V gene's germline CDR1 is MDHEN and CDR2 SYDVKM. This CDR3 is CASSFISGLMNTEAFF. The DNA for the CDR3 is TGTGCCAGCAGTTTTATCTCAGGGCTCATGAACACTGAAGCTTTCTTT.

The chain recombines TRBV18 with TRBJ2-7; maybe TRBD2 (5 bases). Per the germline V gene, CDR1 is KGHSH and CDR2 is LQKENI. This CDR3 has 16 residues. Between the trimmed V and J ends, which lost 3 bases and 1 base, there was a span of 16 bases. CDR3 DNA sequence: TGTGCCAGCTCACCTAGCGACGGCCCTGTGTCCTACGAGCAGTACTTC. Its translation: CASSPSDGPVSYEQYF.

This chain connects TRBV5-1 to TRBJ2-1; TRBD1 matches 7 bases. This CDR3 spans 13 amino acids. Germline V gene data show CDR1 as SGHRS and CDR2 as YFSETQ. Losses at the gene ends were 4 bases for V and 5 bases for J; bases not matched to a gene: 3. This CDR3 is CASSRDSNNEQFF. The CDR3 DNA follows: TGCGCCAGCAGCCGGGACAGCAACAATGAGCAGTTCTTC.

This chain links TRBV27 with TRBJ1-5; 9 positions agree with TRBD1. V was pared by 0 bases and J by 5 bases, with 2 bases of the junction left unmatched. This CDR3 is built from 15 residues. The germline V gene has CDR1 MNHEY and CDR2 SMNVEV (reference sequence). CDR3 bases: TGTGCCAGCAGTTTATCTAGGACAGGGGATCAGCCCCAGCATTTT. Translation gives CASSLSRTGDQPQHF.

V gene TRBV5-4 combines with J gene TRBJ2-2, with 8 bases that match TRBD2. V trimming: 4 bases; J trimming: 7 bases; junction bases outside the gene matches: 6. CDR3 length: 14 amino acids. Looked up from germline, CDR1 is SGHNT and CDR2 is YYREEE (reference sequence). CDR3 bases: TGTGCCAGCAGCCAAAGCGGGGGAGTCGGGGAGCTGTTTTTT. Amino acids: CASSQSGGVGELFF.

The chain recombines TRBV19 with TRBJ1-5; 7 bases line up with TRBD1. The CDR3 totals 18 residues. The V and J ends lost 1 base and 3 bases, in that order; junction bases with no gene match: 12. Germline-derived CDR1 and CDR2 are LNHDA and SQIVND (reference sequence). The CDR3, as DNA: TGTGCCAGTAGTATAGGAACAGGGGTTATGAGGCCCAATCAGCCCCAGCATTTT. Protein: CASSIGTGVMRPNQPQHF.

J is TRBJ1-2 and V is TRBV19; 7 bases are shared with TRBD1. The CDR3 loop spans 18 amino acids. Trimming removed 3 bases from V and 0 bases from J; junction bases left unmatched: 13. In germline, CDR1 is LNHDA, CDR2 SQIVND (reference sequence). The CDR3: CASSMTLGTAYSNYGYTF. DNA of the CDR3: TGTGCCAGTAGTATGACCCTAGGGACAGCCTACTCTAACTATGGCTACACCTTC.

The CDR3 DNA is TGTGCCAGCAGCCCTTCCAGTTGGGCAGCCTATGGCTACACCTTC. The encoded protein is CASSPSSWAAYGYTF. This chain uses TRBV3-1 (or the pseudogene TRBV3-2) with TRBJ1-2; D gene uncertain. The CDR3 totals 15 residues. Germline V gene lookup returns CDR1 LGHDT and CDR2 YNNKEL (reference sequence). The V and J ends lost 4 bases and 4 bases respectively, with 16 bases between them.

This chain uses TRBV7-3 with TRBJ2-3; 13 bases line up with TRBD2. V dropped 3 bases and J dropped 3; count of bases not matched to a gene: 0. CDR1 and CDR2 from the germline V gene are SGHTA and FQGTGA. The CDR3 runs to 15 residues. DNA of the CDR3: TGTGCCAGCAGCTTGGGACTAGCGGGGACAGATACGCAGTATTTT. Protein: CASSLGLAGTDTQYF.

This clone was seen a single time. V and J are TRBV28 and TRBJ1-3; D ambiguous. Germline loops: CDR1 MDHEN, CDR2 SYDVKM. V lost 5 bases and J 4 bases, leaving 9 bases between the germline ends. There are 13 residues in the CDR3. The CDR3 DNA sequence: TGTGCCAGCAGTACCGCACGGGGAAACACCATATATTTT. This encodes CASSTARGNTIYF.